The 28 T cell receptor beta chains in this list originate from one sample, sequenced in a study of technical replicates of blood from a few donors. Produced via immunoSEQ multiplex PCR; TCRdb's table is partial and in-frame only. The table includes approximately 89,000 clones, roughly 94% detected once. The sample taken for sequencing was T cells isolated from PBMCs. All receptors derive from a human donor in good health.

V gene TRBV6-1 combines with J gene TRBJ1-1, with a weak D call TRBD1 (6 bases). The CDR3 extends over 12 amino acids. With 8 bases removed from V and 3 bases from J, the gap between germline ends came to 10 bases. CDR1 and CDR2 (germline): MNHNS, SASEGT. The CDR3 nucleotides are TGTGCCAGCGGCACAGGGTACACTGAAGCTTTCTTT. This sequence encodes CASGTGYTEAFF.

The CDR3 DNA sequence: TGTGCCAGTAGTGGACAGGGGGCGCGTGGGGCCAACGTCCTGACTTTC. It translates to CASSGQGARGANVLTF. The chain recombines TRBV19 with TRBJ2-6, with 11 bases fitting TRBD1. CDR1 LNHDA and CDR2 SQIVND come from the germline V gene (reference sequence). This CDR3 is 16 amino acids long. Trimming cost V 5 bases and J 3 bases; bases outside gene matches: 3.

V is TRBV5-6 and J is TRBJ1-1; tentative D call: TRBD1 (5 bases). The V end lost 5 bases, the J end lost 3 bases, and 14 bases lay between the germline ends. The CDR3 has 14 amino acids. Germline V gives CDR1 SGHDT, CDR2 YYEEEE. The CDR3 bases are TGTGCCAGCAGTCTCCGGGGGAGGTACACTGAAGCTTTCTTT. This encodes CASSLRGRYTEAFF. Together with reference TRBV5-6 and TRBJ1-1, the CDR3 gives the full variable domain: DAGVTQSPTHLIKTRGQQVTLRCSPKSGHDTVSWYQQALGQGPQFIFQYYEEEERQRGNFPDRFSGHQFPNYSSELNVNALLLGDSALYLCASSLRGRYTEAFFGQGTRLTVV.

CDR3 nucleotides: TGTGCCAGCACAGTGGGGGGGGGCCTGAACACTGAAGCTTTCTTT. Protein product: CASTVGGGLNTEAFF. The chain carries TRBV10-3 and TRBJ1-1, with D perhaps TRBD1 (6 bases). The CDR3 has 15 amino acids. The germline V gene has CDR1 ENHRY and CDR2 SYGVKD. Trimming removed 10 bases at V and 0 bases at J, with 18 bases between.

This chain uses TRBV5-6 with TRBJ2-1; a weak D match, TRBD2 (5 bases). The V end was cut by 2 bases, the J end by 9 bases, with 6 bases between. The CDR3 contains 11 residues. Germline lookup yields CDR1 SGHDT and CDR2 YYEEEE. CDR3 sequence: CASSFRGEQFF. As DNA, the CDR3 is TGTGCCAGCAGCTTTCGGGGTGAGCAGTTCTTC.

The chain employs TRBV6-4 and TRBJ2-2; 7 bases align to TRBD2. The CDR3 consists of 15 residues. The junction had 8 bases not matched to a gene; V was cut back by 8 bases and J by 2 bases. CDR1 and CDR2 (germline): MRHNA, SNTAGT. This CDR3 is CASSRGGGNTGELFF. The DNA for the CDR3 is TGTGCCAGCTCCCGTGGGGGGGGAAACACCGGGGAGCTGTTTTTT.

The V gene is TRBV19, the J gene TRBJ2-2; D remains unclear. Looked up from germline, CDR1 is LNHDA and CDR2 is SQIVND (reference sequence). V was clipped by 7 bases and J by 1 base, with 7 bases between them. The CDR3 loop spans 13 amino acids. Here the CDR3 DNA reads TGTGCCAGTAACGGGTGGAACACCGGGGAGCTGTTTTTT. It codes for CASNGWNTGELFF. Full variable domain (rest looked up from reference TRBV19 and TRBJ2-2): DGGITQSPKYLFRKEGQNVTLSCEQNLNHDAMYWYRQDPGQGLRLIYYSQIVNDFQKGDIAEGYSVSREKKESFPLTVTSAQKNPTAFYLCASNGWNTGELFFGEGSRLTVL.

This chain connects TRBV10-1 to TRBJ2-2, with 9 nucleotides matching TRBD1. Trimming cost V 2 bases and J 7 bases; bases outside gene matches: 5. CDR1 and CDR2 (germline): WNHNN, SYGVQD (reference sequence). The CDR3 loop spans 15 amino acids. The CDR3 DNA is TGCGCCAGCAGTGAGGGACAGGGGTTTCACGGGGAGCTGTTTTTT. Residues: CASSEGQGFHGELFF.

The gene calls are TRBV27 and TRBJ2-1; 12 bases match TRBD2. Germline CDR1 reads MNHEY; CDR2 reads SMNVEV (reference sequence). V shed 10 bases and J 6 bases; nucleotides not matched to a gene: 4. The CDR3 extends over 13 amino acids. The CDR3 DNA is TGTGCCACCTCTAGCGGGAGGGGCAATGAGCAGTTCTTC. This codes for CATSSGRGNEQFF.

J is TRBJ2-3 and V is TRBV9; possible D gene TRBD2, 5 bases. From germline, CDR1 is SGDLS and CDR2 YYNGEE. V was shortened by 2 bases and J by 0 bases, with 16 bases between the two germline ends. This CDR3 region has 17 residues. The CDR3 spells CASSVHPTGSSTDTQYF. CDR3 DNA: TGTGCCAGCAGCGTCCACCCTACGGGGTCTAGCACAGATACGCAGTATTTT.

The genes are TRBV11-2 and TRBJ1-2; TRBD1 matches 7 bases. The CDR3 runs to 15 residues. The germline V gene encodes CDR1 SGHAT and CDR2 FQNNGV. Losses at the gene ends were 5 bases for V and 8 bases for J; bases not matched to a gene: 14. The CDR3 sequence is CASSPRGPTGPGYTF. As DNA, the CDR3 is TGTGCCAGCAGCCCAAGGGGACCGACAGGGCCGGGCTACACCTTC.

The chain couples TRBV18 to TRBJ1-4; 10 nucleotides line up with TRBD1. This CDR3 has 15 residues. V dropped 3 bases and J dropped 5; count of bases not matched to a gene: 3. The germline CDR1 and CDR2 sequences are KGHSH and LQKENI. The CDR3 protein is CASSPRQGANEKLFF. CDR3 coding DNA: TGTGCCAGCTCACCCCGACAGGGGGCAAATGAAAAACTGTTTTTT.

The chain recombines TRBV2 with TRBJ1-5; the D gene is possibly TRBD1 (6 bases). Between the trimmed V and J ends, which lost 8 bases and 1 base, there was a span of 18 bases. The CDR3 has 16 amino acids. The V gene's germline CDR1 is SNHLY and CDR2 FYNNEI. CDR3 sequence (DNA): TGTGCCAGCTCGCGGGGGCACACGTCAAGCAATCAGCCCCAGCATTTT. Amino acid sequence: CASSRGHTSSNQPQHF.

This chain joins TRBV4-1 and TRBJ2-7; D possibly corresponds to TRBD1 (6 bases). Trimming removed 4 bases at V and 3 bases at J, with 13 bases between. The CDR3 extends over 14 amino acids. Germline V gene sequence: CDR1 MGHRA, CDR2 YSYEKL. CDR3 in DNA: TGCGCCAGCAGCCTCGACAGGAGCTACTACGAGCAGTACTTC. Its translation: CASSLDRSYYEQYF.

V is TRBV6-5 and J is TRBJ2-3; no definite D call. V lost 6 bases to trimming and J lost 5 bases, with 12 bases between them. The CDR3 consists of 13 residues. Germline assignment: CDR1 MNHEY and CDR2 SVGAGI. The CDR3, as DNA: TGTGCCAGCAGACCACTACTTCGAGATACGCAGTATTTT. This gives the protein CASRPLLRDTQYF.

CDR3 DNA sequence: TGTGCCAGCAGCTTAAACAGGCTAACCGAAGAGACCCAGTACTTC. This codes for CASSLNRLTEETQYF. This sequence joins TRBV7-8 and TRBJ2-5; the D gene is possibly TRBD1 (5 bases). Trimming left V 2 bases short and J 3 bases short, with 13 bases between. The CDR3 extends over 15 amino acids. Looked up from germline, CDR1 is SGHVS and CDR2 is FQNEAQ.

The chain is built from TRBV6-6 and TRBJ2-3; 12 nucleotides match TRBD2. Germline V gene lookup returns CDR1 MNHNY and CDR2 SVGAGI (reference sequence). V was pared by 10 bases and J by 10 bases, with 9 bases of the junction left unmatched. CDR3 length: 13 amino acids. The DNA for the CDR3 is TGTGCCACACGGACTAGCGGGGACCCTCCGCAGTATTTT. This sequence encodes CATRTSGDPPQYF.

The V call is TRBV4-1, the J call TRBJ1-6, with D perhaps TRBD1 (5 bases). Trimming took off 4 bases at V and 13 bases at J, with 14 bases between the two ends. The CDR3 runs to 13 residues. CDR1 is MGHRA and CDR2 is YSYEKL in the germline V gene. The CDR3 DNA reads TGCGCCAGCAGCCGCATTCGGGGGGAGCCCCTCCACTTT. Translation gives CASSRIRGEPLHF.

V is TRBV29-1 and J is TRBJ1-1, with D maybe TRBD1 (5 bases). Trimming cost V 7 bases and J 4 bases, with 19 bases left between them. Germline assignment: CDR1 SQVTM and CDR2 ANQGSEA. This CDR3 contains 14 residues. The CDR3 loop reads CSATRPGFSTEAFF. The CDR3 DNA sequence: TGCAGCGCAACCCGTCCAGGGTTTTCCACTGAAGCTTTCTTT. Based on the CDR3 plus reference TRBV29-1 and TRBJ1-1, the full variable domain is SAVISQKPSRDICQRGTSLTIQCQVDSQVTMMFWYRQQPGQSLTLIATANQGSEATYESGFVIDKFPISRPNLTFSTLTVSNMSPEDSSIYLCSATRPGFSTEAFFGQGTRLTVV.

The chain joins TRBV4-2 to TRBJ1-5, with D possibly TRBD1 on 6 matching bases. The CDR3 extends over 14 amino acids. Germline CDR1 LGHNA, CDR2 YNFKEQ. The ends were cut back, 5 bases at V and 5 bases at J, with 13 bases in the middle. The CDR3 loop is CASSEQGEYQPQHF. The DNA of the CDR3 is TGTGCCAGCAGCGAACAGGGAGAGTATCAGCCCCAGCATTTT.

The genes are TRBV6-1 and TRBJ2-3; TRBD2 matches 10 bases. Germline V gene sequence: CDR1 MNHNS, CDR2 SASEGT. CDR3 length: 15 residues. The V gene end was trimmed by 8 bases and the J gene end by 2 bases; junction bases not matched to a gene: 7. The CDR3 is CASETGTSVTDTQYF. The CDR3 region has the DNA TGTGCCAGCGAGACCGGGACTAGCGTCACAGATACGCAGTATTTT.

The V call is TRBV6-6, the J call TRBJ1-2; tentative D call: TRBD1 (6 bases). This CDR3 is built from 15 residues. CDR1 is MNHNY, CDR2 SVGAGI, per germline (reference sequence). Trimming took 6 bases from V and 0 from J, leaving 14 bases between them. CDR3: CASRSSDRPNYGYTF. The DNA of the CDR3 is TGTGCCAGCAGATCCTCGGACAGACCTAACTATGGCTACACCTTC.

The genes are TRBV10-2 and TRBJ2-7, with 9 bases that match TRBD2. Germline CDR1 reads WSHSY; CDR2 reads SAAADI. The length of the CDR3 is 16 residues. The junction had 10 bases not matched to a gene; V was cut back by 7 bases and J by 0 bases. The CDR3 loop reads CASTPGGTSISYEQYF. The CDR3, as DNA: TGCGCCAGCACCCCTGGTGGGACTAGCATCTCCTACGAGCAGTACTTC.

The gene calls are TRBV5-1 and TRBJ2-1; TRBD1 agrees at 8 bases. J lost 7 bases, V lost 5 bases, and 14 bases had no gene match. This CDR3 region has 16 residues. Germline assignment: CDR1 SGHRS and CDR2 YFSETQ. In DNA, the CDR3 is TGCGCCAGCAGACTCGCCGGAGGACAGGGACGAAATGAGCAGTTCTTC. This gives the protein CASRLAGGQGRNEQFF.

Notes on this clone: This sample includes further DNA sequences coding for the same CDR3. The V gene is TRBV5-1, the J gene TRBJ2-7; a weak D match, TRBD1 (5 bases). Trimming shortened V by 5 bases and J by 5 bases, and 14 bases separated the two germline ends. Looked up from germline, CDR1 is SGHRS and CDR2 is YFSETQ. The CDR3 sequence is 13 residues long. The CDR3, as DNA: TGCGCCAGCAGTCAGGTACCAGGGAACGAGCAGTACTTC. Translating gives CASSQVPGNEQYF.

This clone has only one observation. CDR3 nucleotides: TGTGCCAGCAGCCATCGCCACGGACAGGGCGGATTCACAGATACGCAGTATTTT. Protein product: CASSHRHGQGGFTDTQYF. The chain employs TRBV4-2 and TRBJ2-3, with 8 bases aligning to TRBD1. The germline CDR1 and CDR2 sequences are LGHNA and YNFKEQ. V gave up 3 bases and J gave up 2 bases; unmatched junction bases: 13. This CDR3 region has 18 residues.

CDR3 bases: TGTGCCAGTAGTGGAAGCGCGGGGAGTGAGCAGTTCTTC. Amino acid sequence: CASSGSAGSEQFF. The gene calls are TRBV19 and TRBJ2-1; maybe TRBD2 (6 bases). The CDR3 is 13 amino acids. V lost 5 bases, J lost 9 bases, and 14 bases lay in between. Germline CDR1 and CDR2: LNHDA and SQIVND (reference sequence).

The CDR3 sequence: CASSPAVSEQYF. The CDR3 nucleotides read TGTGCCAGCTCCCCGGCGGTATCCGAGCAGTACTTC. The rearrangement joins TRBV18 to TRBJ2-7, with D unclear. Germline loops: CDR1 KGHSH, CDR2 LQKENI. The V gene lost 6 bases and the J gene lost 6 bases, with 12 bases spanning the gap. The CDR3 is 12 amino acids.